This T cell receptor beta chain was recovered during a study of shared clonotypes between healthy human individuals. Notes on this clone: Its antigen is still unknown.

Libraries were prepared by immunoSEQ multiplex PCR; TCRdb keeps only in-frame clonotypes and omits some of them. Of some 2,500,000 clones in the sample, approximately 94% were seen once. Whole-study findings and limits: Depth was large, yet rarefaction showed that sorted-subset sequencing was incomplete. Represented diversity (both genetic and exposure-history) was limited by the small number of donors.

The CDR3 has 14 residues. Germline V lookup: CDR1 MGHDK, CDR2 SYGVNS. Trimming stripped 3 bases from V and 7 bases from J, with 15 bases between. The receptor was isolated from a man younger than 35 in good health. Some clones in this sample may be carry-over from other donors' samples. Specimen: naive CD4+ T cells from PBMCs. Documented subset: CD45RA+ positively selected. V gene TRBV25-1 combines with J gene TRBJ1-1, with D perhaps TRBD1 (6 bases). In DNA, the CDR3 is TGTGCCAGCAGTGATTTCCGGGGGCGGGATGAAGCTTTCTTT. This translates into CASSDFRGRDEAFF.